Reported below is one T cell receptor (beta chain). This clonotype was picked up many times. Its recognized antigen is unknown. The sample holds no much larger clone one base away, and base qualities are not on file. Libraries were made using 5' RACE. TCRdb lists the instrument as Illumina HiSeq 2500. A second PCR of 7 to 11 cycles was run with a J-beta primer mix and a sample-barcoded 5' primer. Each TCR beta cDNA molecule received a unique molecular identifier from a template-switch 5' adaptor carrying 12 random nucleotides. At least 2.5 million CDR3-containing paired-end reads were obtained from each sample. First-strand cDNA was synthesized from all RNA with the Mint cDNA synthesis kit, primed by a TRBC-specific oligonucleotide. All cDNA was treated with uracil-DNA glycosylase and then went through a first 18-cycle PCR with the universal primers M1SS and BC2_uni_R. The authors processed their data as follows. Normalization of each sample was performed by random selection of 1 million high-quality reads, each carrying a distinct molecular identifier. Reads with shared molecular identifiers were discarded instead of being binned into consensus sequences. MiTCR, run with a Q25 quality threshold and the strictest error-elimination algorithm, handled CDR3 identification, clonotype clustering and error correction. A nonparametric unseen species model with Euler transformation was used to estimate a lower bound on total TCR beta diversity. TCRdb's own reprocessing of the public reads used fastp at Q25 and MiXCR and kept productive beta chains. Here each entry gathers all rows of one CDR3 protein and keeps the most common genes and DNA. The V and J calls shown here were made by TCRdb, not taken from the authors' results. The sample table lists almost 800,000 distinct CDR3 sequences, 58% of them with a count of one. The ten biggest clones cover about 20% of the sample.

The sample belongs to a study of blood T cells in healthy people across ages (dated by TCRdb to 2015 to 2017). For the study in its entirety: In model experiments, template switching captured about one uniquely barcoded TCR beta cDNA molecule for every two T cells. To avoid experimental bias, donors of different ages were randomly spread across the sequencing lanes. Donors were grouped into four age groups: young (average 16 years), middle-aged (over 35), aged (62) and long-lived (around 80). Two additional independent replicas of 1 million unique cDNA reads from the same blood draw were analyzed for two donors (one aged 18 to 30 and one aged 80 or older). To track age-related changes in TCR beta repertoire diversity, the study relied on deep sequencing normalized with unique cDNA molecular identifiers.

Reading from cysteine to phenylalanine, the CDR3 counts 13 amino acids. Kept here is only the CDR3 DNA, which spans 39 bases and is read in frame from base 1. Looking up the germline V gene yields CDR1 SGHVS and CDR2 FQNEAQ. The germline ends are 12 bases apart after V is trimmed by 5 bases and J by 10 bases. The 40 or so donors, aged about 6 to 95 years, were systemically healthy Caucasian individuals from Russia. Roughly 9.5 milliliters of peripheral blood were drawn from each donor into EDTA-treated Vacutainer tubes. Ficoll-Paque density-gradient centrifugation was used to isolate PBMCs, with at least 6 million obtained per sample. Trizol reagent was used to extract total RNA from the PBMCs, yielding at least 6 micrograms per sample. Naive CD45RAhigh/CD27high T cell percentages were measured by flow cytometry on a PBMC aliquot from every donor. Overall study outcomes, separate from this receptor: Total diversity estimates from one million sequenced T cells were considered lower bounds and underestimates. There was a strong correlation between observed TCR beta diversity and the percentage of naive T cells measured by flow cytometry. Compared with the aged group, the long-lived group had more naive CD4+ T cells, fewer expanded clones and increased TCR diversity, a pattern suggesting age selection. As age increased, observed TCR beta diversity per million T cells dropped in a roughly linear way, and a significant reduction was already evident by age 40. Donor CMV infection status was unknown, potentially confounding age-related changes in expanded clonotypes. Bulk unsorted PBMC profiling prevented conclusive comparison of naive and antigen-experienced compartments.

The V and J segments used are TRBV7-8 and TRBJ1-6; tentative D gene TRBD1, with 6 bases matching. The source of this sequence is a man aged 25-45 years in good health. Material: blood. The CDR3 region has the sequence CASSLRGGSPLHF. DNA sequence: TGTGCCAGCAGCCTCAGGGGCGGATCACCCCTCCACTTT. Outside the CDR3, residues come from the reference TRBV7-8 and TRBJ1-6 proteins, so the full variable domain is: GAGVSQSPRYKVAKRGQDVALRCDPISGHVSLFWYQQALGQGPEFLTYFQNEAQLDKSGLPSDRFFAERPEGSVSTLKIQRTQQEDSAVYLCASSLRGGSPLHFGNGTRLTVT.